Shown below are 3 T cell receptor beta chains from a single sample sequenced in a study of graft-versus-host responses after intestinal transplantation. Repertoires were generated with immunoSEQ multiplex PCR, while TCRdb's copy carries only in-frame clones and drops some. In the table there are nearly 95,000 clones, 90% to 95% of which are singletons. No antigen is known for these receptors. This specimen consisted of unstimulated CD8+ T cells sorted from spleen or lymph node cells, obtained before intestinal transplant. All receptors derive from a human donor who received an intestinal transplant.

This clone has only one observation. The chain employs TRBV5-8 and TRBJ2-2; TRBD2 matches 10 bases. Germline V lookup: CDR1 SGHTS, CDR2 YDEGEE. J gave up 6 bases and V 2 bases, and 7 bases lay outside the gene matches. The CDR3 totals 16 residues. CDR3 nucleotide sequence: TGTGCCAGCAGCTTACCGGGACTAGCGACGGCCGGGGAGCTGTTTTTT. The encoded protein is CASSLPGLATAGELFF.

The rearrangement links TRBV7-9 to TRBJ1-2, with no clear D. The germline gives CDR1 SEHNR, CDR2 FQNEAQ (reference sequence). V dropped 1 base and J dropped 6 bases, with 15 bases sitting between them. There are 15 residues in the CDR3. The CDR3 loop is CASSLEASLVDGYTF. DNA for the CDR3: TGTGCCAGCAGCTTAGAAGCATCCTTAGTAGATGGCTACACCTTC.

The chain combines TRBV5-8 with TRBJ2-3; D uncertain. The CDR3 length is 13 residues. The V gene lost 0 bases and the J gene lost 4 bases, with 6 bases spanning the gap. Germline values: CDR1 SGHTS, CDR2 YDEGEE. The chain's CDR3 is CASSLGPPDTQYF. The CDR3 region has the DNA TGTGCCAGCAGCTTGGGGCCCCCAGATACGCAGTATTTT.